These 12 T cell receptor beta chains were all obtained from the same sample, sequenced in a study of CXCR3 chemokines and chemotherapy response in bladder cancer. In TCRdb, the PCR reads were re-called with MiXCR into one record per CDR3 protein. This table holds approximately 13,000 distinct CDR3 sequences, 12% found once. Sampling was carried out from a patient whose treatment included neoadjuvant chemotherapy. Receptors originate from a human donor with bladder cancer that did not respond to neoadjuvant chemotherapy.

There are many counts of this clonotype. CDR3 DNA: TGTGCCAGCAGCCTTAGGACAGGGAAGGAGAGTGGCTACACCTTC. Its translation is CASSLRTGKESGYTF. The chain combines TRBV7-2 with TRBJ1-2, with 8 bases aligning to TRBD1. Germline V gene sequence: CDR1 SGHTA, CDR2 FQGNSA. The CDR3 loop spans 15 amino acids. The ends lost 5 bases at V and 7 bases at J; junction bases unmatched: 12.

There are a few counts of this clonotype. V gene TRBV6-5 combines with J gene TRBJ2-5; D not resolved. Looked up from germline, CDR1 is MNHEY and CDR2 is SVGAGI. The V and J ends lost 0 bases and 2 bases respectively, with 10 bases between them. The CDR3 has 15 amino acids. In nucleotides, the CDR3 is TGTGCCAGCAGTTACTCGTTCTCGATGCAAGAGACCCAGTACTTC. Its protein is CASSYSFSMQETQYF.

This clonotype was recorded many times. V is TRBV6-1 and J is TRBJ1-2; perhaps TRBD1 as D (5 bases). Germline V gives CDR1 MNHNS, CDR2 SASEGT. The CDR3 runs to 15 residues. The V end lost 3 bases, the J end lost 4 bases, and 15 bases lay between the germline ends. CDR3 sequence: CASSDSWGVSYGYTF. The DNA for the CDR3 is TGTGCCAGCAGTGATAGTTGGGGGGTGAGCTATGGCTACACCTTC.

In its sample, this clonotype was seen many times. The CDR3 region has the DNA TGTGCCAGCAGTCCCGGGACTCTTTCCTACGAGCAGTACTTC. It codes for CASSPGTLSYEQYF. This sequence joins TRBV12-3 or TRBV12-4 and TRBJ2-7, with D perhaps matching TRBD2 (6 bases). Trimming cost V 5 bases and J 1 base, with 12 bases left between them. The CDR3 totals 14 residues.

This clonotype was counted ten times or more. This chain joins TRBV7-2 and TRBJ2-7; no firm D call. CDR3 length: 13 residues. Per germline, CDR1 SGHTA and CDR2 FQGNSA. Trimming pared 2 bases from V and 5 bases from J, leaving 10 bases between. CDR3 loop: CASSLRGLHEQYF. The CDR3 DNA reads TGTGCCAGCAGCTTACGAGGTCTCCACGAGCAGTACTTC.

This clonotype is labeled as medium-sized (0.01 to 0.1%). The chain carries TRBV29-1 and TRBJ2-2; weak D call: TRBD2 (6 bases). Germline V gene data show CDR1 as SQVTM and CDR2 as ANQGSEA. The CDR3 covers 11 residues. Trimming removed 4 bases at V and 7 bases at J, with 7 bases between. The CDR3 DNA reads TGCAGCGTTGTGGGGGGCGGGGAGCTGTTTTTT. Translated: CSVVGGGELFF.

This clonotype is judged medium-sized. The V and J genes are TRBV6-1 and TRBJ2-3, with 7 bases lining up with TRBD1. Germline loops: CDR1 MNHNS, CDR2 SASEGT. V lost 7 bases to trimming and J lost 2 bases; unmatched junction nucleotides: 6. The CDR3 loop spans 14 amino acids. CDR3 protein: CASTRTGSTDTQYF. CDR3 bases: TGTGCCAGCACCCGGACAGGATCCACAGATACGCAGTATTTT.

This clonotype was seen many times. V is TRBV27 and J is TRBJ2-5; 10 bases are shared with TRBD2. J was trimmed by 5 bases and V by 7 bases; bases with no gene match: 1. CDR1 and CDR2 from the germline V gene are MNHEY and SMNVEV (reference sequence). The CDR3 covers 12 residues. The CDR3 sequence: CASTTSGETQYF. CDR3 bases: TGTGCCAGCACGACTAGCGGGGAGACCCAGTACTTC.

This clonotype is labeled as medium-sized. The chain is built from TRBV6-2 or TRBV6-3 and TRBJ1-1; 8 positions agree with TRBD1. Germline lookup yields CDR1 MNHEY and CDR2 SVGEGT. This CDR3 contains 14 residues. V lost 6 bases to trimming and J lost 4 bases; unmatched junction nucleotides: 7. CDR3 sequence: CASRPGGLVTEAFF. DNA for the CDR3: TGTGCCAGCAGACCAGGGGGCCTGGTCACTGAAGCTTTCTTT.

This clonotype is labeled medium-sized. The gene calls are TRBV6-6 and TRBJ1-2, with no clear D. V was clipped by 6 bases and J by 3 bases, with 17 bases between them. Germline CDR1 reads MNHNY; CDR2 reads SVGAGI (reference sequence). The CDR3 has 15 residues. The CDR3 sequence: CASRRPGTTDYGYTF. The CDR3 DNA is TGTGCCAGCAGGCGTCCAGGAACTACTGACTATGGCTACACCTTC.

In its sample, this clonotype was seen many times. This rearrangement joins TRBV19 to TRBJ2-5; D possibly corresponds to TRBD2 (5 bases). The CDR3 contains 16 residues. The V and J ends lost 3 bases and 1 base respectively, with 15 bases between them. Germline loops: CDR1 LNHDA, CDR2 SQIVND (reference sequence). CDR3 DNA: TGTGCCAGTAGTATTTCTGGTGTCGGACTCCAAGAGACCCAGTACTTC. Residues: CASSISGVGLQETQYF.

This clonotype was counted at least ten times. The V and J genes are TRBV30 and TRBJ2-2; no clear D. Trimming took off 2 bases at V and 7 bases at J, with 14 bases between the two ends. The CDR3 extends over 14 amino acids. Germline CDR1 and CDR2: GTSNPN and SVGIG (reference sequence). CDR3 amino acids: CAWSPPGWGGELFF. CDR3 in DNA: TGTGCCTGGAGTCCTCCCGGGTGGGGCGGGGAGCTGTTTTTT. The entire variable domain, with the rest obtained from reference TRBV30 and TRBJ2-2, is as follows: SQTIHQWPATLVQPVGSPLSLECTVEGTSNPNLYWYRQAAGRGLQLLFYSVGIGQISSEVPQNLSASRPQDRQFILSSKKLLLSDSGFYLCAWSPPGWGGELFFGEGSRLTVL.